Presented here are 29 T cell receptor beta chains from one specimen sequenced in a study of regulatory T cells in long-lasting Graves disease. Stated time point: newly diagnosed GD, antithyroid drugs for less than 3 months. Extracted RNA from PBMCs served as the source of the TCR library. In building TCR beta libraries, iRepertoire HTBI primers were used together with Arm-PCR of CDR3 regions. MiXCR, run by TCRdb on the multiplex PCR reads, gives a single entry per CDR3 protein. The sample lists hundreds of thousands of distinct CDR3 sequences, 15% to 17% seen once, with 22% in the top ten. This specimen was peripheral blood mononuclear cells (PBMCs), taken at new diagnosis, from a patient treated with antithyroid drugs. Receptors originate from a female donor with Graves disease.

This clonotype was detected many times. The chain couples TRBV3-1 to TRBJ1-5, with TRBD1 identical over 7 bases. The CDR3 is made up of 15 amino acids. Germline V gene sequence: CDR1 LGHDT, CDR2 YNNKEL (reference sequence). Germline trimming cut 2 bases from V and 6 bases from J; bases unmatched to any gene: 7. CDR3 amino acids: CASSQTSRGGQPQHF. CDR3 bases: TGTGCCAGCAGCCAAACAAGCAGGGGGGGTCAGCCCCAGCATTTT.

This clonotype was seen repeatedly, ten times or more. The chain links TRBV20-1 to TRBJ2-3; D is unclear. CDR1 and CDR2 (germline): DFQATT, SNEGSKA (reference sequence). V gave up 6 bases and J gave up 4 bases, with 11 bases separating them. The CDR3 loop spans 12 amino acids. The CDR3 spells CSASIGPDTQYF. CDR3 DNA: TGCAGTGCCAGTATAGGCCCAGATACGCAGTATTTT.

This clonotype was picked up many times. The chain links TRBV2 to TRBJ1-4, with D possibly TRBD1 on 5 matching bases. This CDR3 comprises 13 residues. With 5 bases removed from V and 7 bases from J, the gap between germline ends came to 11 bases. Germline V gene data show CDR1 as SNHLY and CDR2 as FYNNEI. The CDR3 sequence: CASSPRVREKLFF. DNA of the CDR3: TGTGCCAGCAGTCCCAGGGTTCGTGAAAAACTGTTTTTT.

This clonotype has a count of ten or more. The chain is built from TRBV5-5 and TRBJ2-2, with D maybe TRBD1 (5 bases). The CDR3 contains 15 residues. Trimming took 0 bases from V and 4 from J, leaving 10 bases between them. Looked up from germline, CDR1 is SGHKS and CDR2 is YYEKEE (reference sequence). CDR3 amino acids: CASSLEGVITGELFF. The DNA for the CDR3 is TGTGCCAGCAGCTTGGAAGGGGTTATCACCGGGGAGCTGTTTTTT.

This clonotype came up many times. CDR3 DNA sequence: TGTGCCTGGGGGACTAGCGGGAGAGTAGGTGAGCAGTTCTTC. Protein: CAWGTSGRVGEQFF. The J gene is TRBJ2-1, the V gene TRBV30, with 14 bases that match TRBD2. CDR3 length equals 14 residues. Germline trimming cut 5 bases from V and 9 bases from J; bases unmatched to any gene: 6. Per the germline V gene, CDR1 is GTSNPN and CDR2 is SVGIG (reference sequence). The variable domain in full, completed from reference TRBV30 and TRBJ2-1, reads SQTIHQWPATLVQPVGSPLSLECTVEGTSNPNLYWYRQAAGRGLQLLFYSVGIGQISSEVPQNLSASRPQDRQFILSSKKLLLSDSGFYLCAWGTSGRVGEQFFGPGTRLTVL.

This clonotype appeared many times. The chain carries TRBV5-1 and TRBJ2-2, with 8 positions matching TRBD1. This CDR3 region has 18 residues. V shed 4 bases, J shed 3 bases, and the junction held 14 bases outside the gene matches. The germline CDR1 and CDR2 sequences are SGHRS and YFSETQ. As DNA, the CDR3 is TGCGCCAGCAGCCTGGCGCGGCAGGGGGCTTCGTACACCGGGGAGCTGTTTTTT. Translating gives CASSLARQGASYTGELFF.

V usage is TRBV6-1 and J usage is TRBJ2-1; tentatively, D is TRBD2 (7 bases). The length of the CDR3 is 12 residues. Trimming removed 6 bases from V and 10 bases from J, with 13 bases in between. Germline V lookup: CDR1 MNHNS, CDR2 SASEGT. The DNA for the CDR3 is TGTGCCAGCAGCCGAACGGGGGGCGAGCAGTTCTTC. Protein: CASSRTGGEQFF.

The chain uses TRBV10-3 and TRBJ1-6, with 8 bases that match TRBD1. The CDR3 runs to 18 residues. J gave up 14 bases and V 0 bases, and 18 bases lay outside the gene matches. Germline V gives CDR1 ENHRY, CDR2 SYGVKD. The CDR3 DNA follows: TGTGCCATCAGTGAGTCGATTCTCAAGGACAGGGATTTTCAAGCCCTCCACTTT. Translated: CAISESILKDRDFQALHF.

This clonotype appeared many times. The chain recombines TRBV11-2 with TRBJ2-3; D is uncertain. Germline loops: CDR1 SGHAT, CDR2 FQNNGV. The CDR3 runs 17 residues. Between the trimmed V and J ends, which lost 1 base and 2 bases, there was a span of 16 bases. The CDR3 nucleotides read TGTGCCAGCAGCTTAGCATCGATCGAAGAGCCCACAGATACGCAGTATTTT. Amino acids: CASSLASIEEPTDTQYF.

Many counts were recorded for this clonotype. V usage is TRBV4-1 and J usage is TRBJ2-5; D perhaps matches TRBD1 (6 bases). The germline V gene has CDR1 MGHRA and CDR2 YSYEKL. The CDR3 sequence is 11 residues long. The V gene lost 8 bases and the J gene lost 7 bases, with 11 bases spanning the gap. This chain's CDR3 is CASGGSGTQYF. In DNA, the CDR3 is TGCGCCAGCGGGGGCTCGGGGACCCAGTACTTC.

This clonotype was observed once. This may stem from a read error, because a much larger clone lies one nucleotide away. This chain links TRBV29-1 with TRBJ1-1; D uncertain. V lost 0 bases and J 0 bases, leaving 5 bases between the germline ends. This CDR3 is built from 13 residues. The germline V gene encodes CDR1 SQVTM and CDR2 ANQGSEA. The CDR3 spells CSVEDSMNTEAFF. Here the CDR3 DNA reads TGCAGCGTTGAAGACAGCATGAACACTGAAGCTTTCTTT.

As concerns this clonotype: One end of the junction fails to match germline, which may point to a read error. This chain connects TRBV6-1 to TRBJ1-1, with D uncertain. The V gene's germline CDR1 is MNHNS and CDR2 SASEGT. This CDR3 contains 13 residues. The CDR3 loop is CASSKAKNTEAFF. The CDR3 DNA reads as TGTGCCAGCAGTAAAGCGAAGAACACTGAAGCTTTCTTT.

This clonotype was detected a few times. The V gene is TRBV28, the J gene TRBJ2-3, with no clear D. CDR3 length equals 15 residues. V was pared by 6 bases and J by 0 bases, with 13 bases between. Germline lookup yields CDR1 MDHEN and CDR2 SYDVKM. The CDR3 region has the DNA TGTGCCAGCAGGGCTACACCTTACAGCACAGATACGCAGTATTTT. It translates to CASRATPYSTDTQYF.

There are many counts of this clonotype. V usage is TRBV7-8 and J usage is TRBJ2-2; 10 nucleotides match TRBD2. There are 18 residues in the CDR3. J lost 2 bases, V lost 5 bases, and 11 bases had no gene match. CDR1 and CDR2 (germline): SGHVS, FQNEAQ. The CDR3 DNA sequence: TGTGCCAGCAGCCCCATCGCCCCACTAGCGGGAAACACCGGGGAGCTGTTTTTT. Its protein is CASSPIAPLAGNTGELFF.

This clonotype was counted at least ten times. This chain links TRBV11-2 with TRBJ2-3; 9 bases align to TRBD2. Trimming removed 7 bases from V and 2 bases from J; junction bases left unmatched: 10. CDR1 and CDR2 (germline): SGHAT, FQNNGV. The CDR3 totals 16 residues. The DNA of the CDR3 is TGTGCCAGCATACAAGGGCTAGCGGGAACCACAGATACGCAGTATTTT. It codes for CASIQGLAGTTDTQYF.

Many counts were recorded for this clonotype. The J gene is TRBJ1-2, the V gene TRBV24-1; D is ambiguous. The CDR3 runs to 13 residues. CDR1 and CDR2 from the germline V gene are KGHDR and SFDVKD. The ends were cut back, 7 bases at V and 1 base at J, with 9 bases in the middle. This CDR3 is CATSTEDNYGYTF. The DNA for the CDR3 is TGTGCCACCAGCACGGAGGATAACTATGGCTACACCTTC.

In this sample, this clonotype turned up many times. The V and J genes are TRBV9 and TRBJ1-2, with D perhaps TRBD1 (6 bases). Germline V CDR1 and CDR2: SGDLS, YYNGEE. V was shortened by 3 bases and J by 4 bases, with 13 bases between the two germline ends. The CDR3 consists of 14 residues. The CDR3 is CASSATGTTYGYTF. CDR3 DNA sequence: TGTGCCAGCAGCGCAACCGGGACAACCTATGGCTACACCTTC.

This clonotype has a count of ten or more. This sequence joins TRBV12-5 and TRBJ1-5; a possible D gene is TRBD1 (6 bases). CDR1 and CDR2 from the germline V gene are LGHNT and FRNRAP. V was trimmed by 1 base and J by 4 bases, leaving 11 bases between them. This CDR3 is 15 amino acids long. CDR3 sequence: CASGLGDTNNQPQHF. In DNA form, the CDR3 reads TGTGCTAGTGGTTTGGGGGACACCAATAATCAGCCCCAGCATTTT.

The chain uses TRBV7-2 and TRBJ2-3; 11 nucleotides agree with TRBD2. The V segment lost 5 bases and the J segment 3 bases; nucleotides outside the gene matches: 7. Germline lookup yields CDR1 SGHTA and CDR2 FQGNSA. The CDR3 sequence is 16 residues long. CDR3 bases: TGTGCCAGCAGCGTCTTAGCGGGAGGGAAGACAGATACGCAGTATTTT. Protein: CASSVLAGGKTDTQYF.

The table lists this clonotype with a few counts. The rearrangement joins TRBV19 to TRBJ2-1; 7 bases map to TRBD2. Germline loops: CDR1 LNHDA, CDR2 SQIVND (reference sequence). The trim removed 0 bases at V and 3 bases at J, leaving 8 bases unmatched. The length of the CDR3 is 17 residues. This chain's CDR3 is CASSIDRTRRGYNEQFF. DNA for the CDR3: TGTGCCAGTAGTATAGATCGGACTAGGAGGGGCTACAATGAGCAGTTCTTC.

This clonotype was found a few times. V and J are TRBV7-3 and TRBJ2-3, with D perhaps matching TRBD1 or TRBD2 (6 bases each). This CDR3 comprises 15 residues. V was clipped by 8 bases and J by 2 bases, with 17 bases between them. The germline gives CDR1 SGHTA, CDR2 FQGTGA. This CDR3 is CASGLSGQSTDTQYF. The CDR3 region has the DNA TGTGCCAGCGGGCTTAGCGGACAGTCCACAGATACGCAGTATTTT.

In this sample, this clonotype turned up a few times. The CDR3 bases are TGTGCCTGGGAGGGGGAGGCTGAAGCTTTCTTT. This codes for CAWEGEAEAFF. The V call is TRBV30, the J call TRBJ1-1, with a tentative D call TRBD1 (6 bases). This CDR3 spans 11 amino acids. With 5 bases removed from V and 6 bases from J, the gap between germline ends came to 10 bases. CDR1 and CDR2 from the germline V gene are GTSNPN and SVGIG (reference sequence).

By frequency in the sample, this clonotype is hyperexpanded. The rearrangement joins TRBV11-1 to TRBJ1-6; 8 nucleotides line up with TRBD1. CDR3 length: 16 residues. CDR1 is SGHAT, CDR2 FQDESV, per germline (reference sequence). V was clipped by 5 bases and J by 10 bases; unmatched bases: 13. The CDR3 spells CASSSQRQGRASPLHF. The CDR3 DNA follows: TGTGCCAGCAGCAGCCAAAGACAGGGGCGCGCCTCACCCCTCCACTTT.

The chain uses TRBV19 and TRBJ2-1; 8 bases line up with TRBD2. V dropped 7 bases and J dropped 0; count of bases not matched to a gene: 11. This CDR3 is 17 amino acids long. CDR1 is LNHDA and CDR2 is SQIVND in the germline V gene (reference sequence). CDR3 region: CASTGLVYPSSYNEQFF. The CDR3 nucleotides read TGTGCCAGTACGGGACTAGTGTACCCGAGCTCCTACAATGAGCAGTTCTTC.

This clonotype has ten or more counts. V usage is TRBV7-9 and J usage is TRBJ2-1, with a tentative D call TRBD1 (7 bases). The V end was cut by 5 bases, the J end by 0 bases, with 14 bases between. Per the germline V gene, CDR1 is SEHNR and CDR2 is FQNEAQ (reference sequence). This CDR3 has 16 amino acids. CDR3 sequence reads: CASSPAQGGSYNEQFF. CDR3 sequence (DNA): TGTGCCAGCAGCCCCGCCCAGGGGGGCTCCTACAATGAGCAGTTCTTC.

V and J are TRBV5-1 and TRBJ2-2; D is unclear. Germline CDR1 is SGHRS and CDR2 is YFSETQ. Between the trimmed V and J ends, which lost 1 base and 3 bases, there was a span of 7 bases. This CDR3 comprises 14 residues. The CDR3 here is CASSLRSDTGELFF. The CDR3, as DNA: TGCGCCAGCAGCTTGCGCTCCGACACCGGGGAGCTGTTTTTT.

This clonotype was counted a few times. The chain combines TRBV9 with TRBJ2-1, with TRBD2 identical over 7 bases. There are 15 residues in the CDR3. CDR1 is SGDLS and CDR2 is YYNGEE in the germline V gene. Losses at the gene ends were 0 bases for V and 6 bases for J; bases not matched to a gene: 6. The CDR3 DNA follows: TGTGCCAGCAGCGTAGGTGGCGGGGGTGGCAATGAGCAGTTCTTC. Encoded protein: CASSVGGGGGNEQFF.

This chain links TRBV5-1 with TRBJ1-4; TRBD1 aligns across 7 bases. This CDR3 has 15 residues. J was trimmed by 6 bases and V by 1 base; bases with no gene match: 6. In germline, CDR1 is SGHRS, CDR2 YFSETQ. This CDR3 reads CASSLRGQPDEKLFF. The DNA of the CDR3 is TGCGCCAGCAGCTTGAGGGGACAGCCGGATGAAAAACTGTTTTTT.

This clonotype was seen a handful of times. The CDR3 DNA reads as TGTGCCAGCAGTGAGACAGGGGTGGGAAACATTCAGTACTTC. This encodes CASSETGVGNIQYF. This chain connects TRBV27 to TRBJ2-4, with 8 bases fitting TRBD1. Germline CDR1 MNHEY, CDR2 SMNVEV (reference sequence). The ends lost 5 bases at V and 6 bases at J; junction bases unmatched: 6. This CDR3 region has 14 residues.